The 12 T cell receptor beta chains presented below share a single source sample, sequenced in a study of cytomegalovirus exposure and HLA in healthy donors. Primers for the PCR totalled 60 Vbeta and 13 Jbeta. Only in-frame clones appear in the TCRdb table, and some are missing; sequencing was by immunoSEQ multiplex PCR. The top ten hold about 2% of the sample, which has about 110,000 clones, 81% seen once. The sample taken for sequencing was PBMCs. These receptor sequences come from a woman in her twenties or thirties in good health and CMV-seronegative.

The chain uses TRBV7-9 and TRBJ1-1, with 10 bases lining up with TRBD1. This CDR3 is 19 amino acids long. The V and J ends lost 4 bases and 1 base, in that order; junction bases with no gene match: 15. Germline V gives CDR1 SEHNR, CDR2 FQNEAQ (reference sequence). The CDR3, as DNA: TGTGCCAGCAGCTCTCTGACAGGGGGCGTAAGGCGTGGGAACACTGAAGCTTTCTTT. It codes for CASSSLTGGVRRGNTEAFF. Together with reference TRBV7-9 and TRBJ1-1, the CDR3 gives the full variable domain: DTGVSQNPRHKITKRGQNVTFRCDPISEHNRLYWYRQTLGQGPEFLTYFQNEAQLEKSRLLSDRFSAERPKGSFSTLEIQRTEQGDSAMYLCASSSLTGGVRRGNTEAFFGQGTRLTVV.

This chain connects TRBV29-1 to TRBJ2-1; D gene unclear. There are 13 residues in the CDR3. Per the germline V gene, CDR1 is SQVTM and CDR2 is ANQGSEA. V lost 4 bases to trimming and J lost 0 bases, with 7 bases between them. CDR3 in amino acids: CSVGRISYNEQFF. CDR3 in DNA: TGCAGCGTTGGGCGGATCTCCTACAATGAGCAGTTCTTC.

This clone showed up just once. V and J are TRBV9 and TRBJ2-2; 13 bases fit TRBD2. The CDR3 contains 18 residues. CDR1 SGDLS and CDR2 YYNGEE come from the germline V gene. The J segment lost 8 bases and the V segment lost 4 bases, leaving 14 bases of the junction unmatched. CDR3 sequence (DNA): TGTGCCAGCAGCCCCCGGACTAGCGGGAGAGCTAAGGGTGGGGAGCTGTTTTTT. This encodes CASSPRTSGRAKGGELFF.

The chain uses TRBV5-1 and TRBJ1-4; 10 nucleotides line up with TRBD1. Germline loops: CDR1 SGHRS, CDR2 YFSETQ. The CDR3 covers 19 residues. V shed 0 bases, J shed 8 bases, and the junction held 16 bases outside the gene matches. Here the CDR3 reads CASSLGDLTGGARGEKLFF. In DNA, the CDR3 is TGCGCCAGCAGCTTGGGGGACCTGACAGGGGGCGCTAGGGGGGAAAAACTGTTTTTT.

The chain links TRBV20-1 to TRBJ1-1; tentatively, D is TRBD1 (6 bases). Per the germline V gene, CDR1 is DFQATT and CDR2 is SNEGSKA (reference sequence). CDR3 size: 10 residues. V shed 7 bases and J shed 10 bases, with 13 bases lying between them. The chain's CDR3 is CSGSRGAAFF. Written as DNA, the CDR3 is TGCAGTGGGTCCAGGGGAGCAGCTTTCTTT.

The CDR3 reads CASSTGQGFILVGNEQFF. Written as DNA, the CDR3 is TGCGCCAGCAGCACCGGACAGGGTTTCATCCTGGTCGGCAATGAGCAGTTCTTC. V usage is TRBV5-1 and J usage is TRBJ2-1; 8 nucleotides match TRBD1. V lost 4 bases to trimming and J lost 6 bases; unmatched junction nucleotides: 18. The CDR3 runs to 18 residues. The germline V gene encodes CDR1 SGHRS and CDR2 YFSETQ.

Only one count was recorded for this clone. V usage is TRBV5-1 and J usage is TRBJ2-1, with a tentative D call TRBD1 (5 bases). Germline V gives CDR1 SGHRS, CDR2 YFSETQ. The CDR3 is 13 amino acids. The germline V and J ends were trimmed by 4 bases and 9 bases, with 14 bases remaining between them. CDR3 nucleotides: TGCGCCAGCAGCGGGGTAGGGGAATTTGAGCAGTTCTTC. Translation: CASSGVGEFEQFF.

This chain uses TRBV5-1 with TRBJ2-5; no clear D. Germline CDR1 SGHRS, CDR2 YFSETQ. The CDR3 length is 13 residues. Trimming pared 0 bases from V and 2 bases from J, leaving 5 bases between. The CDR3 DNA sequence: TGCGCCAGCAGCTTGGATCAACAAGAGACCCAGTACTTC. It codes for CASSLDQQETQYF.

The genes are TRBV5-4 and TRBJ2-6, with 7 bases that match TRBD1. Germline CDR1 reads SGHNT; CDR2 reads YYREEE (reference sequence). Trimming at V came to 0 bases and at J to 3 bases, leaving 3 bases not matched to a gene. This CDR3 comprises 16 residues. CDR3 coding DNA: TGTGCCAGCAGCTTGGGAGGGGGCTATGGGGCCAACGTCCTGACTTTC. Amino acids: CASSLGGGYGANVLTF.

V is TRBV19 and J is TRBJ1-3; maybe TRBD1 (6 bases). Germline V gene lookup returns CDR1 LNHDA and CDR2 SQIVND (reference sequence). Trimming stripped 4 bases from V and 0 bases from J, with 13 bases between. The CDR3 totals 16 residues. The CDR3 here is CASSTRQAGSGNTIYF. The DNA for the CDR3 is TGTGCCAGTAGTACCCGACAGGCTGGCTCTGGAAACACCATATATTTT. The full variable domain, in which reference TRBV19 and TRBJ1-3 provide the parts outside the CDR3, is DGGITQSPKYLFRKEGQNVTLSCEQNLNHDAMYWYRQDPGQGLRLIYYSQIVNDFQKGDIAEGYSVSREKKESFPLTVTSAQKNPTAFYLCASSTRQAGSGNTIYFGEGSWLTVV.

As for this clone: This specimen includes other DNA sequences encoding the same CDR3. This sequence joins TRBV13 and TRBJ2-4; a weak D match, TRBD2 (6 bases). There are 19 residues in the CDR3. In germline, CDR1 is PRHDT, CDR2 FYEKMQ (reference sequence). Trimming left V 2 bases short and J 0 bases short, with 20 bases between. The CDR3 is CASSLLNSGSGIAKNIQYF. CDR3 nucleotides: TGTGCCAGCAGCTTATTGAATAGCGGTAGCGGCATAGCCAAAAACATTCAGTACTTC.

This clone has only a few counts. CDR3 in DNA: TGTGCCAGTAGTCGTGGTAGCGGGGGCTTCTACGAGCAGTACTTC. This encodes CASSRGSGGFYEQYF. V and J are TRBV19 and TRBJ2-7; 9 bases agree with TRBD2. CDR3 length equals 15 residues. V shed 5 bases and J 3 bases; nucleotides not matched to a gene: 8. Germline values: CDR1 LNHDA, CDR2 SQIVND (reference sequence).